This is a list of T cell receptor beta chains from one sample in a study of T cells after yellow fever vaccination. TCRdb re-analysed the 5' RACE reads in MiXCR, keeping a single row per CDR3 protein. The sample carries hundreds of thousands of distinct CDR3 sequences, approximately 10% recorded once. The starting material was PBMCs, obtained on the day of the first yellow fever vaccination. Receptor source: a man younger than 30 who received the YFV17D yellow fever vaccine. Both conserved end residues are part of each CDR3. The D gene is left open where the match is weak. Clone size appears in some rows only: once, few, many, or a class for an expanded clone.

clone_size j_call d_call v_call cdr3_aa cdr3_nt
. TRBJ2-1 TRBD2 TRBV29-1 CSVILAGGLNEQFF TGCAGCGTCATACTAGCGGGGGGGCTCAATGAGCAGTTCTTC
few TRBJ2-3 TRBD2 TRBV3-1 CASSQGSLADTDTQYF TGTGCCAGCAGCCAAGGATCACTAGCGGACACAGATACGCAGTATTTT
many TRBJ1-5 . TRBV28 CASSRRQPLSNQPQHF TGTGCCAGCAGTAGAAGGCAGCCCCTTTCTAATCAGCCCCAGCATTTT
. TRBJ1-5 . TRBV24-1 CATSDGRQPQHF TGTGCCACCAGTGACGGCCGGCAGCCCCAGCATTTT
. TRBJ2-3 TRBD1 TRBV11-2 CASSSSPGGVTDTQYF TGTGCCAGCAGCTCCTCCCCAGGGGGAGTCACAGATACGCAGTATTTT
. TRBJ2-5 . TRBV18 CASSLLTDETQYF TGTGCCAGCTCACTCTTGACAGACGAGACCCAGTACTTC
few TRBJ1-4 . TRBV27 CASSFVGTEGEKLFF TGTGCCAGCAGTTTCGTAGGCACCGAAGGTGAAAAACTGTTTTTT
many TRBJ2-2 . TRBV27 CASSLPTGELFF TGTGCCAGCAGTCTCCCTACCGGGGAGCTGTTTTTT
few TRBJ2-3 TRBD2 TRBV20-1 CSAKLAETAYTQYF TGCAGTGCTAAACTAGCGGAAACTGCTTATACGCAGTATTTT
few TRBJ2-4 . TRBV5-1 CASSLATGTGNIQYF TGCGCCAGCAGCTTGGCAACAGGGACTGGAAACATTCAGTACTTC
. TRBJ2-1 . TRBV6-5 CASSYWDEQFF TGTGCCAGCAGTTACTGGGATGAGCAGTTCTTC
few TRBJ2-1 . TRBV2 CASGPLEQFF TGTGCCAGCGGCCCTCTGGAGCAGTTCTTC
few TRBJ1-1 . TRBV7-9 CASSLGLRGAFF TGTGCCAGCAGCTTAGGATTGAGGGGAGCTTTCTTT
many TRBJ2-1 . TRBV11-2 CASSPTLGLSNEQFF TGTGCCAGCAGCCCTACCCTAGGGCTCAGCAATGAGCAGTTCTTC
. TRBJ1-2 . TRBV20-1 CSAVQGELLGYTF TGCAGTGCTGTACAGGGTGAATTGTTGGGCTACACCTTC
. TRBJ1-2 . TRBV7-2 CASSFYMDGYTF TGTGCCAGCAGCTTCTACATGGATGGCTACACCTTC
once TRBJ2-3 . TRBV13 CASSATRSNTQYF TGTGCCAGCAGCGCCACTAGATCAAATACGCAGTATTTT
many TRBJ1-1 . TRBV5-1 CASSLGGPGGMNTEAFF TGCGCCAGCAGCTTGGGGGGTCCCGGGGGCATGAACACTGAAGCTTTCTTT
few TRBJ1-3 . TRBV28 CASSLGREDTIYF TGTGCCAGCAGTTTGGGAAGGGAAGACACCATATATTTT
few TRBJ1-2 TRBD1 TRBV7-2 CASSSDRGLEGYTF TGTGCCAGCAGCTCGGACAGGGGATTAGAGGGCTACACCTTC
many TRBJ2-5 . TRBV5-1 CASSFRDLKETQYF TGCGCCAGCAGCTTTAGGGACCTGAAAGAGACCCAGTACTTC
few TRBJ1-4 TRBD1 TRBV20-1 CSASNRGRREKLFF TGCAGTGCTAGTAACAGGGGGCGCAGAGAAAAACTGTTTTTT
few TRBJ2-1 . TRBV5-1 CASSLAGTEEQFF TGCGCCAGCAGCTTGGCCGGGACGGAGGAGCAGTTCTTC
. TRBJ1-1 . TRBV7-9 CASSRTVRGAFF TGTGCCAGCAGCCGAACGGTGAGGGGAGCTTTCTTT
many TRBJ2-1 TRBD2 TRBV4-2 CASSQDGGGAYNEQFF TGTGCCAGCAGCCAAGACGGCGGGGGGGCCTACAATGAGCAGTTCTTC
few TRBJ1-1 . TRBV6-5 CASSYGGVTFF TGTGCCAGCAGTTACGGGGGAGTAACTTTCTTT
few TRBJ2-3 . TRBV10-3 CAISVRADTQYF TGTGCCATCAGTGTGAGAGCAGATACGCAGTATTTT
. TRBJ2-3 . TRBV5-1 CASSLAESRTDTQYF TGCGCCAGCAGCTTGGCCGAAAGCCGCACAGATACGCAGTATTTT
. TRBJ1-1 . TRBV18 CASSPGSSRTEAFF TGTGCCAGCTCACCTGGGTCCTCTCGGACTGAAGCTTTCTTT
few TRBJ1-6 . TRBV4-3 CASSQDLKIYNSPLHF TGCGCCAGCAGCCAAGATCTGAAGATCTATAATTCACCCCTCCACTTT
. TRBJ1-2 . TRBV20-1 CSARDRERGYYGYTF TGCAGTGCTAGAGATAGGGAGCGGGGTTACTATGGCTACACCTTC
few TRBJ2-7 . TRBV28 CASSEGGAKYEQYF TGTGCCAGCAGTGAAGGGGGAGCGAAATACGAGCAGTACTTC
few TRBJ1-1 TRBD1 TRBV7-9 CASSLAGTAEAFF TGTGCCAGCAGCTTAGCTGGGACAGCTGAAGCTTTCTTT
few TRBJ2-3 . TRBV30 CAWSVHGAKDTQYF TGTGCCTGGAGTGTACACGGGGCTAAAGATACGCAGTATTTT
few TRBJ2-7 TRBD2 TRBV6-1 CASTLGGVSYEQYF TGTGCCAGCACCCTCGGGGGGGTCTCCTACGAGCAGTACTTC
. TRBJ2-7 TRBD2 TRBV7-2 CASSLGTSGGNEQYF TGTGCCAGCAGCTTAGGGACTAGCGGGGGGAACGAGCAGTACTTC
many TRBJ2-1 . TRBV7-9 CASSLRWGYDEQFF TGTGCCAGCAGCTTAAGATGGGGGTACGATGAGCAGTTCTTC
few TRBJ2-1 . TRBV4-1 CASSLLTGAEEQFF TGCGCCAGCAGCCTCCTTACGGGGGCTGAAGAGCAGTTCTTC
. TRBJ2-7 TRBD2 TRBV5-1 CASSPGGTSGGYEQYF TGCGCCAGCAGCCCCGGAGGGACTAGCGGGGGCTACGAGCAGTACTTC
few TRBJ1-1 . TRBV29-1 CSVTKGGVTEAFF TGCAGCGTTACGAAGGGTGGGGTAACTGAAGCTTTCTTT
. TRBJ2-7 TRBD1 TRBV7-2 CASSRDREGEQYF TGTGCCAGCAGCAGGGACAGGGAGGGCGAGCAGTACTTC
few TRBJ2-4 TRBD2 TRBV5-1 CASSLAGTSENIQYF TGCGCCAGCAGCTTGGCCGGGACTAGCGAAAACATTCAGTACTTC
. TRBJ2-5 . TRBV20-1 CSARDWAGGETQYF TGCAGTGCTAGAGATTGGGCCGGGGGCGAGACCCAGTACTTC
. TRBJ2-2 . TRBV12-3/TRBV12-4 CATERGPNTGELFF TGTGCCACCGAACGGGGCCCGAACACCGGGGAGCTGTTTTTT
. TRBJ2-7 . TRBV12-3/TRBV12-4 CASSFTWGRYEQYF TGTGCCAGCAGTTTTACGTGGGGGCGGTACGAGCAGTACTTC
. TRBJ2-2 TRBD2 TRBV11-2 CASSLEPAGANTGELFF TGTGCCAGCAGCTTAGAACCGGCGGGAGCGAACACCGGGGAGCTGTTTTTT
. TRBJ2-1 . TRBV6-4 CASSPTSYNEQFF TGTGCCAGCAGTCCCACCTCCTACAATGAGCAGTTCTTC
. TRBJ1-1 . TRBV7-3 CASSSTPNTEAFF TGTGCCAGCAGTTCCACCCCTAACACTGAAGCTTTCTTT
. TRBJ1-1 . TRBV10-3 CAISEGTAGTEAFF TGTGCCATCAGTGAGGGGACGGCGGGGACTGAAGCTTTCTTT
. TRBJ2-7 . TRBV13 CASSLNSGPEQYF TGTGCCAGCAGCTTAAACTCGGGCCCCGAGCAGTACTTC
many TRBJ1-2 . TRBV5-1 CASSLFGNRNGYTF TGCGCCAGCAGCTTGTTCGGGAACCGGAATGGCTACACCTTC
few TRBJ1-4 . TRBV12-3/TRBV12-4 CASSLTNLGEKLFF TGTGCCAGCAGTTTAACCAACTTGGGTGAAAAACTGTTTTTT
few TRBJ2-5 TRBD2 TRBV24-1 CATSDSGRGAQYF TGTGCCACCAGTGATTCAGGTCGGGGGGCCCAGTACTTC
. TRBJ2-2 . TRBV15 CATSRSQGTNTGELFF TGTGCCACCAGCAGATCACAGGGTACGAACACCGGGGAGCTGTTTTTT
few TRBJ1-1 TRBD1 TRBV4-2 CASSQGIGQDTRAFF TGTGCCAGCAGCCAAGGAATTGGACAGGACACACGAGCTTTCTTT
. TRBJ1-5 TRBD1 TRBV7-2 CASSLTTGLNQPQHF TGTGCCAGCAGCTTAACGACAGGGCTCAATCAGCCCCAGCATTTT
few TRBJ1-2 . TRBV5-1 CASTRAGEVYGYTF TGCGCCAGCACCCGAGCAGGGGAGGTCTATGGCTACACCTTC
. TRBJ1-2 . TRBV12-3/TRBV12-4 CASSFQEYGYTF TGTGCCAGCAGTTTCCAGGAATATGGCTACACCTTC
. TRBJ2-1 TRBD2 TRBV7-3 CASSLTAGGGEQFF TGTGCCAGCAGCTTAACAGCCGGGGGGGGTGAGCAGTTCTTC